This T cell receptor beta chain was sequenced for a study of blood T cell repertoires in COVID-19. Whole-study context: Donors in the United States, Italy and Spain gave samples during acute or convalescent COVID-19. Sample material is recorded as cDNA or gDNA derived from T cells, B-cell-depleted T cells, or PBMCs.

In the original analysis: Amplified reference gene primers provided the basis for estimating nucleated cell counts. Using immunoSEQ multiplex PCR, the repertoire was profiled, and TCRdb retains in-frame clones only, with some absent. V, J and clone size are taken as reported in that table, and D and trimming were inferred from the DNA itself. The sample has approximately 170,000 clones, about nine tenths seen once. CDR3 length: 13 residues. CDR1 and CDR2 (germline): SGHRS, YFSETQ. V lost 0 bases and J 7 bases, leaving 10 bases between the germline ends. The chain uses TRBV5-1 and TRBJ1-2; no clear D. The clonotype originates from a man between 60 and 75 years old with active or convalescent COVID-19. The sequenced material came from peripheral blood. The CDR3 spells CASSLGGNIGYTF. The CDR3 DNA reads TGCGCCAGCAGCTTGGGCGGGAATATTGGCTACACCTTC.